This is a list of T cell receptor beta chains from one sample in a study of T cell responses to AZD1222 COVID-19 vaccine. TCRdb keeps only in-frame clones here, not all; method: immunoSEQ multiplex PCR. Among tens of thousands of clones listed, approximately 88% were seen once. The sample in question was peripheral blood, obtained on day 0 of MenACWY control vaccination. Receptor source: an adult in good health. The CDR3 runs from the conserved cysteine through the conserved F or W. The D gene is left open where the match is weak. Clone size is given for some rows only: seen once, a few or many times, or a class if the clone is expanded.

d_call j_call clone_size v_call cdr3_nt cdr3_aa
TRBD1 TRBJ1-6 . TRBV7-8 TGTGCCAGCAGCTTAGGACAGGGGAGCTCCTATAATTCACCCCTCCACTTT CASSLGQGSSYNSPLHF
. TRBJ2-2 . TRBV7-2 TGTGCCAGCACTAATCAGAAGGCTAGCTCATCGACCGGGGAGCTGTTTTTT CASTNQKASSSTGELFF
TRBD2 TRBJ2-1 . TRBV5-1 TGCGCCAGCAGCAAAAGCGGGAGGGCCTTCAATGAGCAGTTCTTC CASSKSGRAFNEQFF
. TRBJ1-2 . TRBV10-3 TGTGCCATCAGTGAAGCGTATGGCTACACCTTC CAISEAYGYTF
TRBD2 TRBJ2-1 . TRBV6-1 TGTGCCAGCAGTGGGGGAGGTCGGACTAGCGACTACAATGAGCAGTTCTTC CASSGGGRTSDYNEQFF
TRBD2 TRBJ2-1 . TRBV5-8 TGTGCCAGCAGCTTCGGCGGGAGGGCCCCCCCTTACAATGAGCAGTTCTTC CASSFGGRAPPYNEQFF
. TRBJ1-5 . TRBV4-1 TGCGCCAGCAGCCAAGAAGGCCCGCGGGGGGGCAATCAGCCCCAGCATTTT CASSQEGPRGGNQPQHF
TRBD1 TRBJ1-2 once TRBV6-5 TGTGCCAGCAGGATGACAGGGGTTGGCTACACCTTC CASRMTGVGYTF
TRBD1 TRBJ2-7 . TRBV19 TGTGCCAGTAGTGCCCCCGGGACAGGGGGCGGCTACGAGCAGTACTTC CASSAPGTGGGYEQYF
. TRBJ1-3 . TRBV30 TGTGCCTGGGGGACCTCCGGGGGAAACACCATATATTTT CAWGTSGGNTIYF
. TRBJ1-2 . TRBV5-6 TGTGCCAGCAGCTTTGGATCTTACAACTATGGCTACACCTTC CASSFGSYNYGYTF
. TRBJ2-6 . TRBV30 TGTGCCTGGTCGTGGTCTGGGGCCAACGTCCTGACTTTC CAWSWSGANVLTF
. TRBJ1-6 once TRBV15 TGTGCCACCAGGGCCCCTTATAATTCACCCCTCCACTTT CATRAPYNSPLHF
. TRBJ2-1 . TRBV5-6 TGTGCCAGCAGCTTGAACGTAGGGAAGAACTACAATGAGCAGTTCTTC CASSLNVGKNYNEQFF
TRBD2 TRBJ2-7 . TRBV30 TGTGCCTGGACTAGCGGGCTCTACGAGCAGTACTTC CAWTSGLYEQYF
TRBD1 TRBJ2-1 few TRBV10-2 TGCGCCAGCAGCGGATTCCGGGACAGGGGGCTTAATGAGCAGTTCTTC CASSGFRDRGLNEQFF
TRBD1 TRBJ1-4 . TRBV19 TGTGCCAGCACCCGGACAGGGAATAATGAAAAACTGTTTTTT CASTRTGNNEKLFF
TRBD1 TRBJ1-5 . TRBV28 TGTGCCAGCAGTCCACGGACAGGGGCGAATAGCAATCAGCCCCAGCATTTT CASSPRTGANSNQPQHF
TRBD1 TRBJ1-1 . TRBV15 TGTGCCACCAGCACGCAGACAGGGACGCTCACTGAAGCTTTCTTT CATSTQTGTLTEAFF
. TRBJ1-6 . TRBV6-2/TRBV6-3 TGTGCCAGCAGTTACTCGGGGGTAATGGTATCACCCCTCCACTTT CASSYSGVMVSPLHF